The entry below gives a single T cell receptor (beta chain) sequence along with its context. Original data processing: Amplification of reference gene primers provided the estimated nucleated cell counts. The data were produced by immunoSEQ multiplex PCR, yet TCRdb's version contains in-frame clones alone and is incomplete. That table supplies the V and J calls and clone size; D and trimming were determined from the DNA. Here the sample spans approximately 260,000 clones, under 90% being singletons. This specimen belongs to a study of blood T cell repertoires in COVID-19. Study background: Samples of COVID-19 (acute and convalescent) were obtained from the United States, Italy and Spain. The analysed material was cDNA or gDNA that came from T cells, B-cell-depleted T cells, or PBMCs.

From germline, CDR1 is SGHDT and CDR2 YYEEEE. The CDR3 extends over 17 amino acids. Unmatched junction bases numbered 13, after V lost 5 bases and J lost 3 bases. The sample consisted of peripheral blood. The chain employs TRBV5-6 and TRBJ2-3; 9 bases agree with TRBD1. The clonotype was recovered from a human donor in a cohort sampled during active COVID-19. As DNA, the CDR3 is TGTGCCAGCAGACCATTGCCGGGACAGGGAGAAACAGATACGCAGTATTTT. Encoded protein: CASRPLPGQGETDTQYF.